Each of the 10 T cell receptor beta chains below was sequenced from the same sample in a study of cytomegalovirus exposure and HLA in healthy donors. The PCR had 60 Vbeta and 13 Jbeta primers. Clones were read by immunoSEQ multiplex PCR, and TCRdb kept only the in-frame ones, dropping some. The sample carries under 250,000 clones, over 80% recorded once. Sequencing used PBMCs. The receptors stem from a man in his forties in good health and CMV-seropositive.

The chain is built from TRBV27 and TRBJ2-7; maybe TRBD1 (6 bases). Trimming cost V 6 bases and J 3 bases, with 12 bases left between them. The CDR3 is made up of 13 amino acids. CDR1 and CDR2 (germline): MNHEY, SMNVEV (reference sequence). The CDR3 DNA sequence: TGTGCCAGCAGAGGTGGGGGCCTCTACGAGCAGTACTTC. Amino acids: CASRGGGLYEQYF.

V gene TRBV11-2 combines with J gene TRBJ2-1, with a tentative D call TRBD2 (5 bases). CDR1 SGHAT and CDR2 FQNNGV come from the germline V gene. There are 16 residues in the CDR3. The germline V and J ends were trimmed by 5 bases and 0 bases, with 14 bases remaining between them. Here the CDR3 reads CASSPLQRSSYNEQFF. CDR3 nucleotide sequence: TGTGCCAGCAGCCCCTTGCAGCGGAGCTCCTACAATGAGCAGTTCTTC.

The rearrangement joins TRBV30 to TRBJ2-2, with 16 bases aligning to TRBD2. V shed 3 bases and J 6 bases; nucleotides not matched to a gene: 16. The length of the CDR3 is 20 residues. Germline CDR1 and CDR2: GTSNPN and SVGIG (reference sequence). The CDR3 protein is CAWSFRTGTSGRAHPGELFF. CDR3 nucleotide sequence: TGTGCCTGGAGCTTTAGAACTGGGACTAGCGGGAGGGCCCATCCCGGGGAGCTGTTTTTT.

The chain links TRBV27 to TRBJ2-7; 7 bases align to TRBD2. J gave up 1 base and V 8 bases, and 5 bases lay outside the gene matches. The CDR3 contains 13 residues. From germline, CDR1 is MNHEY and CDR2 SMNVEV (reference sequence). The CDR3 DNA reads TGTGCCAGCTCTGGAGCGGGATCCTACGAGCAGTACGTC. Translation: CASSGAGSYEQYV.

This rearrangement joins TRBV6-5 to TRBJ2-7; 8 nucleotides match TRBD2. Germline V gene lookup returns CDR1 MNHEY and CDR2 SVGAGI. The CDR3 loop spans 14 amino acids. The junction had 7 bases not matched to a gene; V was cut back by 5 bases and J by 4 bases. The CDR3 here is CASSETTSGYEQYV. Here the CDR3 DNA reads TGTGCCAGCAGTGAAACCACTAGCGGATACGAGCAGTACGTC.

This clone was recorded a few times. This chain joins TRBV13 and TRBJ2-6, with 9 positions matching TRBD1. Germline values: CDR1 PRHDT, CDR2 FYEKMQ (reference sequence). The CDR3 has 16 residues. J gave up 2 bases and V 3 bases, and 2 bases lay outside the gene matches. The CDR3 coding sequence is TGTGCCAGCAGCTTGGGACAGGGTCCTGGGGCCAACGTCCTGACTTTC. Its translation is CASSLGQGPGANVLTF.

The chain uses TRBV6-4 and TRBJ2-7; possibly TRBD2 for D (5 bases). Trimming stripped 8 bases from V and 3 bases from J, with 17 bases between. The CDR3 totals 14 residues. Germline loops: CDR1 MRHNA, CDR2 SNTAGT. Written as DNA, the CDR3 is TGTGCCAGCTCCCCCGGGGTACGCCTCTACGAGCAGTACGTC. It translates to CASSPGVRLYEQYV.

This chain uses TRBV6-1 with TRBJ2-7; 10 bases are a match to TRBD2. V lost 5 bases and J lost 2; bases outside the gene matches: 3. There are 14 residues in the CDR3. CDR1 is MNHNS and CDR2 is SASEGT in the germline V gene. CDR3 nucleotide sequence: TGTGCCAGCAGTCGGACTAGCGGTCCCTACGAGCAGTACGTC. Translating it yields CASSRTSGPYEQYV.

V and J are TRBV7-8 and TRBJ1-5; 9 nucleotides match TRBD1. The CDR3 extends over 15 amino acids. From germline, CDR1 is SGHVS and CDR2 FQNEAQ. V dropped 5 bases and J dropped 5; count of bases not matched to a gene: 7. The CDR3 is CASSPRTGAHQPQHF. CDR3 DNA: TGTGCCAGCAGCCCTCGGACAGGGGCACATCAGCCCCAGCATTTT.

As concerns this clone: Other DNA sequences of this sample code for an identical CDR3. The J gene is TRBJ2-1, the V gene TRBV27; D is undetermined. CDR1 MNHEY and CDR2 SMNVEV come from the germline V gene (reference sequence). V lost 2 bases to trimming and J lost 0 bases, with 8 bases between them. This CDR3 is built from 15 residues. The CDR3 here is CASSLGRSSYNEQFF. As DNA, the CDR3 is TGTGCCAGCAGTTTAGGAAGGAGCTCCTACAATGAGCAGTTCTTC.